These 27 T cell receptor beta chains were sequenced from one sample in a study of blood T cell repertoires in COVID-19. Clones were read by immunoSEQ multiplex PCR, and TCRdb kept only the in-frame ones, dropping some. The sample has about 210,000 clones; roughly 80% are singletons. The sample was peripheral blood. The source is a woman aged 70-85 years with COVID-19, enrolled during active disease.

This clone was counted between two and nine times. V is TRBV11-2 and J is TRBJ2-7, with 7 nucleotides matching TRBD1. Germline trimming cut 6 bases from V and 1 base from J; bases unmatched to any gene: 9. The germline V gene has CDR1 SGHAT and CDR2 FQNNGV. This CDR3 region has 15 residues. CDR3 sequence (DNA): TGTGCCAGCAGTCGAGACAGGGTTCCTTCCTACGAGCAGTACTTC. It yields the protein CASSRDRVPSYEQYF.

The V and J genes are TRBV28 and TRBJ2-7, with 9 bases fitting TRBD1. The CDR3 is 15 amino acids. After removal of 2 bases from V and 5 bases from J, the junction contained 7 bases not matched to a gene. Looked up from germline, CDR1 is MDHEN and CDR2 is SYDVKM. The CDR3 region is CASSLAGTGKHEQYF. CDR3 nucleotide sequence: TGTGCCAGCAGTTTAGCCGGGACAGGGAAACACGAGCAGTACTTC.

This rearrangement joins TRBV28 to TRBJ2-3; no firm D call. The CDR3 sequence is 14 residues long. The V and J ends lost 6 bases and 5 bases respectively, with 15 bases between them. Germline assignment: CDR1 MDHEN and CDR2 SYDVKM. The CDR3 region is CASRTVAPQDTQYF. Written as DNA, the CDR3 is TGTGCCAGCAGAACCGTGGCCCCGCAAGATACGCAGTATTTT.

The V call is TRBV27, the J call TRBJ2-2; D might be TRBD1 (6 bases). V lost 7 bases and J 3 bases, leaving 15 bases between the germline ends. From germline, CDR1 is MNHEY and CDR2 SMNVEV (reference sequence). The CDR3 has 15 amino acids. CDR3 sequence: CASKFGTRDTGELFF. The CDR3 DNA follows: TGTGCCAGCAAATTCGGGACAAGAGACACCGGGGAGCTGTTTTTT.

This sequence joins TRBV3-1 (or the pseudogene TRBV3-2) and TRBJ2-1; TRBD2 matches 8 bases. This CDR3 has 18 residues. Germline CDR1 reads LGHDT; CDR2 reads YNNKEL (reference sequence). V shed 4 bases, J shed 4 bases, and the junction held 15 bases outside the gene matches. The CDR3 is CASSPPWGAGAKYNEQFF. CDR3 bases: TGTGCCAGCAGCCCTCCATGGGGAGCGGGAGCAAAATACAATGAGCAGTTCTTC.

Of note for this clone: Other DNA sequences within the sample encode an identical CDR3. This chain links TRBV9 with TRBJ1-2, with TRBD1 as a possible D gene (5 bases). Germline-derived CDR1 and CDR2 are SGDLS and YYNGEE. The CDR3 extends over 13 amino acids. V was cut by 2 bases and J by 4 bases, with 9 bases left in between. The CDR3 sequence: CASSVQGSYGYTF. The CDR3 DNA sequence: TGTGCCAGCAGCGTCCAGGGCTCCTATGGCTACACCTTC.

The chain combines TRBV7-2 with TRBJ2-1, with 13 bases fitting TRBD2. The CDR3 covers 17 residues. CDR1 is SGHTA, CDR2 FQGNSA, per germline. J was trimmed by 8 bases and V by 5 bases; bases with no gene match: 12. CDR3 region: CASSPRTSGSKSDEQFF. The DNA of the CDR3 is TGTGCCAGCAGCCCACGGACTAGCGGGAGTAAGAGTGATGAGCAGTTCTTC.

The gene calls are TRBV6-1 and TRBJ2-3, with D possibly TRBD2 on 6 matching bases. With 0 bases removed from V and 2 bases from J, the gap between germline ends came to 12 bases. CDR1 is MNHNS and CDR2 is SASEGT in the germline V gene. This CDR3 has 16 residues. The CDR3 sequence: CASSEARSSATDTQYF. CDR3 nucleotide sequence: TGTGCCAGCAGTGAAGCCCGGTCTAGCGCCACAGATACGCAGTATTTT.

The V call is TRBV28, the J call TRBJ1-1, with D maybe TRBD1 (5 bases). Germline-derived CDR1 and CDR2 are MDHEN and SYDVKM. The V end lost 5 bases, the J end lost 1 base, and 14 bases lay between the germline ends. The CDR3 runs to 15 residues. CDR3 nucleotide sequence: TGTGCCAGCAGTCCTCGGGGGGTCGGGAACACTGAAGCTTTCTTT. Amino acids: CASSPRGVGNTEAFF. Using reference TRBV28 and TRBJ1-1 for the parts outside the CDR3, the full variable domain is DVKVTQSSRYLVKRTGEKVFLECVQDMDHENMFWYRQDPGLGLRLIYFSYDVKMKEKGDIPEGYSVSREKKERFSLILESASTNQTSMYLCASSPRGVGNTEAFFGQGTRLTVV.

This chain connects TRBV7-2 to TRBJ1-6; possibly TRBD1 for D (6 bases). Germline CDR1 SGHTA, CDR2 FQGNSA. This CDR3 is 14 amino acids long. V lost 5 bases and J 6 bases, leaving 11 bases between the germline ends. CDR3 coding DNA: TGTGCCAGCAGCCACGGACAGCCTAATTCACCCCTCCACTTT. It specifies CASSHGQPNSPLHF.

The chain joins TRBV6-5 to TRBJ2-2; no definite D call. Germline CDR1 is MNHEY and CDR2 is SVGAGI. The CDR3 consists of 12 residues. Trimming removed 6 bases at V and 8 bases at J, with 10 bases between. CDR3 protein: CASSLARGELFF. Here the CDR3 DNA reads TGTGCCAGCAGCCTTGCGCGGGGGGAGCTGTTTTTT.

As regards this clone: The sample contains more than one DNA sequence encoding this CDR3. The rearrangement links TRBV5-4 to TRBJ2-7, with D possibly TRBD1 on 5 matching bases. Per germline, CDR1 SGHNT and CDR2 YYREEE (reference sequence). This CDR3 is built from 12 residues. V shed 2 bases and J shed 3 bases, with 6 bases lying between them. CDR3 in DNA: TGTGCCAGCAGCTTTGACAGCTACGAGCAGTACTTC. Encoded protein: CASSFDSYEQYF.

V usage is TRBV2 and J usage is TRBJ2-1; 9 nucleotides align to TRBD2. V was clipped by 6 bases and J by 9 bases; unmatched bases: 3. The germline CDR1 and CDR2 sequences are SNHLY and FYNNEI. CDR3 size: 12 residues. The CDR3 protein is CASRASGIEQFF. CDR3 coding DNA: TGTGCCAGCAGGGCTAGCGGGATTGAGCAGTTCTTC.

This chain links TRBV19 with TRBJ1-2, with a tentative D call TRBD1 (5 bases). Trimming cost V 2 bases and J 7 bases, with 14 bases left between them. The CDR3 spans 14 residues. Per germline, CDR1 LNHDA and CDR2 SQIVND (reference sequence). For the CDR3, the DNA is TGTGCCAGTAGTATACGGACGGGGGATGTTGGCTACACCTTC. Its translation: CASSIRTGDVGYTF.

This chain links TRBV10-1 with TRBJ2-7; D is perhaps TRBD2 (5 bases). The CDR3 extends over 13 amino acids. Trimming stripped 2 bases from V and 0 bases from J, with 5 bases between. Germline CDR1 WNHNN, CDR2 SYGVQD (reference sequence). In DNA, the CDR3 is TGCGCCAGCAGTGAGGGGAGCTCCTACGAGCAGTACTTC. Amino acids: CASSEGSSYEQYF.

In nucleotides, the CDR3 is TGTGCCAGCACTAGCGGGATTTTAGAGCAGTACTTC. This translates into CASTSGILEQYF. This chain joins TRBV2 and TRBJ2-7, with 9 bases matching TRBD2. The length of the CDR3 is 12 residues. Germline-derived CDR1 and CDR2 are SNHLY and FYNNEI. The J segment lost 7 bases and the V segment lost 7 bases, leaving 5 bases of the junction unmatched.

In DNA form, the CDR3 reads TGCGCCAGCAGCCTGGGTGTTACGGCAACTAATGAAAAACTGTTTTTT. Amino acids: CASSLGVTATNEKLFF. The rearrangement uses TRBV5-1 and TRBJ1-4; no clear D. Trimming cost V 4 bases and J 0 bases, with 13 bases left between them. CDR1 is SGHRS, CDR2 YFSETQ, per germline. This CDR3 contains 16 residues. The entire variable domain, with the rest obtained from reference TRBV5-1 and TRBJ1-4, is as follows: KAGVTQTPRYLIKTRGQQVTLSCSPISGHRSVSWYQQTPGQGLQFLFEYFSETQRNKGNFPGRFSGRQFSNSRSEMNVSTLELGDSALYLCASSLGVTATNEKLFFGSGTQLSVL.

The chain recombines TRBV19 with TRBJ2-5; 7 bases agree with TRBD2. This CDR3 has 14 amino acids. The germline V gene has CDR1 LNHDA and CDR2 SQIVND (reference sequence). V dropped 4 bases and J dropped 2; count of bases not matched to a gene: 4. This chain's CDR3 is CASSSRDYQETQYF. The CDR3 DNA sequence: TGTGCCAGTAGTAGCCGGGACTATCAAGAGACCCAGTACTTC. The full variable domain, rest sourced from reference TRBV19 and TRBJ2-5, is DGGITQSPKYLFRKEGQNVTLSCEQNLNHDAMYWYRQDPGQGLRLIYYSQIVNDFQKGDIAEGYSVSREKKESFPLTVTSAQKNPTAFYLCASSSRDYQETQYFGPGTRLLVL.

J is TRBJ1-5 and V is TRBV29-1; weak D call: TRBD1 (5 bases). The V end was cut by 4 bases, the J end by 7 bases, with 14 bases between. CDR1 is SQVTM and CDR2 is ANQGSEA in the germline V gene. This CDR3 spans 13 amino acids. Here the CDR3 DNA reads TGCAGCGTTGGCGAGGGGAGGGTCCAGCCCCAGCATTTT. Amino acid sequence: CSVGEGRVQPQHF.

The chain recombines TRBV5-4 with TRBJ1-2; TRBD1 aligns across 10 bases. J lost 6 bases, V lost 4 bases, and 9 bases had no gene match. The CDR3 has 15 residues. CDR1 and CDR2 from the germline V gene are SGHNT and YYREEE (reference sequence). CDR3 sequence reads: CASSQTRQGADGYTF. CDR3 bases: TGTGCCAGCAGCCAGACCCGACAGGGGGCGGATGGCTACACCTTC.

The J gene is TRBJ1-1, the V gene TRBV4-3, with a weak D call TRBD1 (5 bases). The germline V gene has CDR1 LGHNA and CDR2 YSLEER. Between the trimmed V and J ends, which lost 1 base and 7 bases, there was a span of 10 bases. The CDR3 is 13 amino acids. The CDR3: CASSQGGLSEAFF. In DNA form, the CDR3 reads TGCGCCAGCAGCCAAGGGGGCCTTAGTGAAGCTTTCTTT.

This clone was found once. The chain is built from TRBV10-3 and TRBJ1-4; 9 bases map to TRBD1. The germline gives CDR1 ENHRY, CDR2 SYGVKD. The trim removed 6 bases at V and 4 bases at J, leaving 0 bases unmatched. The length of the CDR3 is 13 residues. Written as DNA, the CDR3 is TGTGCCATCAGGGGACAGGGTAATGAAAAACTGTTTTTT. Its translation is CAIRGQGNEKLFF.

The rearrangement links TRBV28 to TRBJ2-1, with 9 positions matching TRBD2. The V segment lost 2 bases and the J segment 9 bases; nucleotides outside the gene matches: 8. The V gene's germline CDR1 is MDHEN and CDR2 SYDVKM. The CDR3 is 15 amino acids. The CDR3 loop reads CASSLVVAGDREQFF. The CDR3 nucleotides are TGTGCCAGCAGTTTAGTAGTAGCGGGAGATCGTGAGCAGTTCTTC.

The V gene is TRBV7-2, the J gene TRBJ2-7; 7 nucleotides align to TRBD2. CDR3 length equals 14 residues. From germline, CDR1 is SGHTA and CDR2 FQGNSA. V gave up 5 bases and J gave up 4 bases; unmatched junction bases: 8. DNA of the CDR3: TGTGCCAGCAGCCTTAGGACTAGAAATTACGAGCAGTACTTC. Translating it yields CASSLRTRNYEQYF.

Worth noting for this clone: Other DNA variants within this sample encode the same CDR3. The chain joins TRBV3-1 (or the pseudogene TRBV3-2) to TRBJ2-7; D is uncertain. The CDR3 is 12 amino acids. Trimming left V 1 base short and J 7 bases short, with 8 bases between. The germline V gene encodes CDR1 LGHDT and CDR2 YNNKEL (reference sequence). The CDR3 DNA is TGTGCCAGCAGCCAAGTCCCAGGAGAGCAGTACTTC. Translation: CASSQVPGEQYF.

V usage is TRBV4-1 and J usage is TRBJ1-3, with D uncertain. V lost 0 bases, J lost 9 bases, and 6 bases lay in between. Germline V gives CDR1 MGHRA, CDR2 YSYEKL. The CDR3 length is 12 residues. The CDR3 sequence is CASSQDFGTIYF. In nucleotides, the CDR3 is TGCGCCAGCAGCCAAGATTTCGGCACCATATATTTT.

This clone is a singleton in its sample. The chain combines TRBV10-3 with TRBJ1-1; D possibly corresponds to TRBD1 (6 bases). The germline gives CDR1 ENHRY, CDR2 SYGVKD. The CDR3 runs 15 residues. V lost 4 bases to trimming and J lost 5 bases, with 17 bases between them. For the CDR3, the DNA is TGTGCCATCAGTGGAGCAGGGGCCCTGAGGACTGAAGCTTTCTTT. It specifies CAISGAGALRTEAFF.